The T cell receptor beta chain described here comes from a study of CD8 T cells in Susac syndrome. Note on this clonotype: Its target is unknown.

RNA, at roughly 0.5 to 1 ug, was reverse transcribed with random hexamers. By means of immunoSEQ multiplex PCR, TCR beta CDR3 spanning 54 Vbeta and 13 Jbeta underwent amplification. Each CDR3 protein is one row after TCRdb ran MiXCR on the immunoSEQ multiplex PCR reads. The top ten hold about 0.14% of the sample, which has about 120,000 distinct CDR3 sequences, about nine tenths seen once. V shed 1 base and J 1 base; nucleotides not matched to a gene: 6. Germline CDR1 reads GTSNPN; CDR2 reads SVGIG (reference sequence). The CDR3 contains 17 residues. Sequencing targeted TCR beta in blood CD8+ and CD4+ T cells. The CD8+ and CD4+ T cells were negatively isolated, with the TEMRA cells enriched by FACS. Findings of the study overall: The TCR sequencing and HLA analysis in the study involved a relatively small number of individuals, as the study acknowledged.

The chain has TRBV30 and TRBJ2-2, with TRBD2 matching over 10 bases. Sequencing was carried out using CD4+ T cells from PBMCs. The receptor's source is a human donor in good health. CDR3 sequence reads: CAWSGLAGDRNTGELFF. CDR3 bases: TGTGCCTGGAGTGGGCTAGCGGGAGATCGGAACACCGGGGAGCTGTTTTTT.